This TCR beta chain comes out of a study of blood T cell repertoires in COVID-19. Study-level information: Acute and convalescent COVID-19 samples came from the United States, Italy and Spain.

The CDR3 sequence is 15 residues long. V lost 6 bases to trimming and J lost 6 bases; unmatched junction nucleotides: 11. Germline V CDR1 and CDR2: MNHEY, SMNVEV (reference sequence). Some clones are missing from TCRdb's copy, which holds only in-frame ones; the method was immunoSEQ multiplex PCR. The data hold roughly 220,000 clones, with roughly 81% observed a single time. The sequence was obtained from a man aged 45-65 years who had recovered from COVID-19. Sequencing was carried out using peripheral blood. The chain uses TRBV27 and TRBJ1-2, with 9 nucleotides matching TRBD1. In DNA, the CDR3 is TGTGCCAGCAGCGAGTCGGACAGGGGAGTACATGGCTACACCTTC. Protein product: CASSESDRGVHGYTF.